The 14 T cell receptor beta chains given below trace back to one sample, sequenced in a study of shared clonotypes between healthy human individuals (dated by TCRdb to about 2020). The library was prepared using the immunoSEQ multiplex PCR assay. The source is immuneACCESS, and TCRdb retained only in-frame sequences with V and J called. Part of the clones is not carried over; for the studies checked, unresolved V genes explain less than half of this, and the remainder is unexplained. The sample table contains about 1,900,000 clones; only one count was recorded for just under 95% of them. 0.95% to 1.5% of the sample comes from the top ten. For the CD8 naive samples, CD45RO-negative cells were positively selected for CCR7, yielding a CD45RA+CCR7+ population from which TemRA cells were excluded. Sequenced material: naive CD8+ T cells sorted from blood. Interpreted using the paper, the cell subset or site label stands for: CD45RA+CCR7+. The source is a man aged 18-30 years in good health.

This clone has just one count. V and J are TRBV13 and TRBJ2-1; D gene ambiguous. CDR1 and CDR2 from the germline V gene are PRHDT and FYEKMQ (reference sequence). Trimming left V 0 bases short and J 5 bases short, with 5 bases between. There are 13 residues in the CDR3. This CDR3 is CASSLGENNEQFF. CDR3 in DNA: TGTGCCAGCAGCTTAGGGGAGAACAATGAGCAGTTCTTC.

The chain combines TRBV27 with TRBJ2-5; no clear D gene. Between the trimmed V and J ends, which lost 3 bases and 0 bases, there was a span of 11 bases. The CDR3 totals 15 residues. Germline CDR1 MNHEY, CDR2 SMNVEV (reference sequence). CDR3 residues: CASSFSHHNQETQYF. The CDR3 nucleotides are TGTGCCAGCAGTTTTAGTCATCACAACCAAGAGACCCAGTACTTC.

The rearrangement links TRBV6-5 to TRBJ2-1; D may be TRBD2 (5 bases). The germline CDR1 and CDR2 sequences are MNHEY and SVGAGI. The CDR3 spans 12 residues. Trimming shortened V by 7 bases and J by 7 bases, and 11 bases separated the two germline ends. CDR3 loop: CASNDPGNEQFF. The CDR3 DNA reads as TGTGCCAGCAACGACCCGGGGAATGAGCAGTTCTTC.

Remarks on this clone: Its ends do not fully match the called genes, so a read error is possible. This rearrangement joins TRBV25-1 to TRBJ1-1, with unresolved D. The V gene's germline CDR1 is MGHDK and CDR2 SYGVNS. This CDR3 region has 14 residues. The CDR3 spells CAGSELGTALEAFF. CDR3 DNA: TGTGCCGGCAGTGAGTTAGGCACGGCCCTCGAAGCTTTCTTT.

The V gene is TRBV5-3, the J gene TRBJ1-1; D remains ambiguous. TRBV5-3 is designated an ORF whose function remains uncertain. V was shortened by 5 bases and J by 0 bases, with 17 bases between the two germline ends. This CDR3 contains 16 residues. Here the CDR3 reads CARSTSLAGMNTEAFF. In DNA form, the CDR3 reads TGTGCCAGAAGTACTAGCCTGGCAGGAATGAACACTGAAGCTTTCTTT.

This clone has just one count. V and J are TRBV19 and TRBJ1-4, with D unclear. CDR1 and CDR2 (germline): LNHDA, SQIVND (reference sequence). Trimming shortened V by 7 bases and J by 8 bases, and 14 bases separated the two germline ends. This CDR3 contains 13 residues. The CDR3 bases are TGTGCCAGTACCCATGGGGTCCGCGAAAAACTGTTTTTT. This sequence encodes CASTHGVREKLFF.

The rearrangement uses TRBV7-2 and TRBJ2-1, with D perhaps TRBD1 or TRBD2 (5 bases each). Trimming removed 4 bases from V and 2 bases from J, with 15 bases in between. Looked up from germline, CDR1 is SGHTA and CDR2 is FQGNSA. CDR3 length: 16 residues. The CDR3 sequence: CASSSYGDQPYNEQFF. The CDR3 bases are TGTGCCAGCAGCTCCTACGGGGACCAACCCTACAATGAGCAGTTCTTC.

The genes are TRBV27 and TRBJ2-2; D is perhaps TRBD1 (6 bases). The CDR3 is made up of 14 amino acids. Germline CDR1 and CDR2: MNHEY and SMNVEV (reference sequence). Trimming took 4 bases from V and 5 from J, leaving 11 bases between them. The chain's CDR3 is CASSWGHLTGELFF. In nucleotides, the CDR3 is TGTGCCAGCAGTTGGGGACATCTAACCGGGGAGCTGTTTTTT.

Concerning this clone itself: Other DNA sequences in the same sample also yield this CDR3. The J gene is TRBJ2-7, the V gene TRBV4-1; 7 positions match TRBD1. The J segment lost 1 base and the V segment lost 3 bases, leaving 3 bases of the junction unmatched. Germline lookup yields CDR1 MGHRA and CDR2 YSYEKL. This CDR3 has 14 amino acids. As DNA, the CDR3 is TGCGCCAGCAGCCAGGCAGGGGGTTCCTACGAGCAGTACTTC. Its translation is CASSQAGGSYEQYF.

The CDR3 bases are TGTGCCAGCAGTCCCCAGACAGTGCCTGGGGCCAACGTCCTGACTTTC. Translated, it gives CASSPQTVPGANVLTF. J is TRBJ2-6 and V is TRBV27; weak D call: TRBD1 (5 bases). The V gene's germline CDR1 is MNHEY and CDR2 SMNVEV (reference sequence). Trimming took 5 bases from V and 2 from J, leaving 13 bases between them. This CDR3 region has 16 residues.

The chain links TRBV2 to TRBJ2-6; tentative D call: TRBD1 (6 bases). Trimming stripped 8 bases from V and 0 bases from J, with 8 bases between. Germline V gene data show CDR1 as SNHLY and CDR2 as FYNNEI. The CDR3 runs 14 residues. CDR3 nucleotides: TGTGCCAGCCTACAGGGCTCTGGGGCCAACGTCCTGACTTTC. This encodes CASLQGSGANVLTF. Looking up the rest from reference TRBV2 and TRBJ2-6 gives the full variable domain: EPEVTQTPSHQVTQMGQEVILRCVPISNHLYFYWYRQILGQKVEFLVSFYNNEISEKSEIFDDQFSVERPDGSNFTLKIRSTKLEDSAMYFCASLQGSGANVLTFGAGSRLTVL.

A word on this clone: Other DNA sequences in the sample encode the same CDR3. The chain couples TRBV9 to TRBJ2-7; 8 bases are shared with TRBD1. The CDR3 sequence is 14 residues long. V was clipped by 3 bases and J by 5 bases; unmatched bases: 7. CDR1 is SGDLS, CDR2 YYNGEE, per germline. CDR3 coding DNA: TGTGCCAGCAGCGCCGGACAGGGACGCGACGAGCAGTACTTC. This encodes CASSAGQGRDEQYF. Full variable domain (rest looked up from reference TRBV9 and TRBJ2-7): DSGVTQTPKHLITATGQRVTLRCSPRSGDLSVYWYQQSLDQGLQFLIQYYNGEERAKGNILERFSAQQFPDLHSELNLSSLELGDSALYFCASSAGQGRDEQYFGPGTRLTVT.

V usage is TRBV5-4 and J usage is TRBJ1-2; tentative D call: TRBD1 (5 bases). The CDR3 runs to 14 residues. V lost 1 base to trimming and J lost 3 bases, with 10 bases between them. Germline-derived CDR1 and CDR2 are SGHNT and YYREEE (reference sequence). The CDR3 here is CASSLWGGDYGYTF. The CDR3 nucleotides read TGTGCCAGCAGCTTGTGGGGGGGTGACTATGGCTACACCTTC.

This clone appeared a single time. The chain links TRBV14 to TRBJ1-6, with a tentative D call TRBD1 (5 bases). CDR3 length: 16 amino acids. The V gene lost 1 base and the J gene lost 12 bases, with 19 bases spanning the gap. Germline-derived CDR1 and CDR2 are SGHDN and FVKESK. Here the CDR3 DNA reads TGTGCCAGCAGCCAAGCGGGACCCTTACTTGATCTACCCCTCCACTTT. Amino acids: CASSQAGPLLDLPLHF.